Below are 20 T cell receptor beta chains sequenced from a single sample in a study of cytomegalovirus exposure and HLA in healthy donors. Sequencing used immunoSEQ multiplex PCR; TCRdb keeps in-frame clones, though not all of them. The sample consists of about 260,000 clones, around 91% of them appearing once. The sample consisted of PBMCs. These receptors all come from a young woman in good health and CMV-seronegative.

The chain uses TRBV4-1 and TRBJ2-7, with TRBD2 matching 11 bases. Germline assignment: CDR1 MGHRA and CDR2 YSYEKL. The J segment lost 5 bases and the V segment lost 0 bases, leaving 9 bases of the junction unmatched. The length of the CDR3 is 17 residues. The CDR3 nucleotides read TGCGCCAGCAGCCAAGACAAGACTAGCGGGAAGCCGGACGAGCAGTACTTC. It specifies CASSQDKTSGKPDEQYF.

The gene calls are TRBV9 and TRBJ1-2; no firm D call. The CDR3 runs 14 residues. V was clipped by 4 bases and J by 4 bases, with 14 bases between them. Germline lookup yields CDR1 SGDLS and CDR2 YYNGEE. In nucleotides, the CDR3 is TGTGCCAGCAGCCCCGCGACGTCGAGCTATGGCTACACCTTC. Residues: CASSPATSSYGYTF.

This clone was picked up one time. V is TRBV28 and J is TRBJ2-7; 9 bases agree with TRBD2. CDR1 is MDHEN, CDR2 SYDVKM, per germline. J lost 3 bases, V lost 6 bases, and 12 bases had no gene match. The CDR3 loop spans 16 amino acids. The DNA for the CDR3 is TGTGCCAGCAGCCGAAACCCGGGACTAGCACTCTACGAGCAGTACTTC. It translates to CASSRNPGLALYEQYF. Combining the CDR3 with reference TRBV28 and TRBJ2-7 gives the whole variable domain DVKVTQSSRYLVKRTGEKVFLECVQDMDHENMFWYRQDPGLGLRLIYFSYDVKMKEKGDIPEGYSVSREKKERFSLILESASTNQTSMYLCASSRNPGLALYEQYFGPGTRLTVT.

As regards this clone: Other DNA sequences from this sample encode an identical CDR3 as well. The CDR3, as DNA: TGCAGTGCTAGATATAATGAGCAGTTCTTC. Protein product: CSARYNEQFF. This chain connects TRBV20-1 to TRBJ2-1; no clear D. V lost 2 bases, J lost 7 bases, and 3 bases lay in between. The CDR3 spans 10 residues. Per the germline V gene, CDR1 is DFQATT and CDR2 is SNEGSKA (reference sequence).

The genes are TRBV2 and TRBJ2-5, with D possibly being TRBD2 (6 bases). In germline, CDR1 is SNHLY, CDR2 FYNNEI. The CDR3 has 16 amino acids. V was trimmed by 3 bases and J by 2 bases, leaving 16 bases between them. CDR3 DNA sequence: TGTGCCAGCAGTGATAAGGGTAGCGGCCTACAAGAGACCCAGTACTTC. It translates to CASSDKGSGLQETQYF.

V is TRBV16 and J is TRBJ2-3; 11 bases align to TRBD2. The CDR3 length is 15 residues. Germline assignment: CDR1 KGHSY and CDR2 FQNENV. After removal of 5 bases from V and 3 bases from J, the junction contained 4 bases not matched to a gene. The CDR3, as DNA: TGTGCCAGCAGCTCAACTAGCGGGAGTACAGATACGCAGTATTTT. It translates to CASSSTSGSTDTQYF.

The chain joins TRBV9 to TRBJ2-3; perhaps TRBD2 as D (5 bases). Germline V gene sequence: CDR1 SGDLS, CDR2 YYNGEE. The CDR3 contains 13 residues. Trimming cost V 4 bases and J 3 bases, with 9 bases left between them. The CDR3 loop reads CASSPRGTDTQYF. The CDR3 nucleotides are TGTGCCAGCAGCCCACGAGGGACAGATACGCAGTATTTT.

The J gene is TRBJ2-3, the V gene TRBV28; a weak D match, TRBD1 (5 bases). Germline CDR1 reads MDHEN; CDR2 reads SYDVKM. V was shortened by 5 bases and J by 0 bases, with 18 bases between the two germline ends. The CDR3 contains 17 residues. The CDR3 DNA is TGTGCCAGCAGTCTCCAGGGCCTGACTTCTAGCACAGATACGCAGTATTTT. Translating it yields CASSLQGLTSSTDTQYF. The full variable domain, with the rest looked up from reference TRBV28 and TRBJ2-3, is DVKVTQSSRYLVKRTGEKVFLECVQDMDHENMFWYRQDPGLGLRLIYFSYDVKMKEKGDIPEGYSVSREKKERFSLILESASTNQTSMYLCASSLQGLTSSTDTQYFGPGTRLTVL.

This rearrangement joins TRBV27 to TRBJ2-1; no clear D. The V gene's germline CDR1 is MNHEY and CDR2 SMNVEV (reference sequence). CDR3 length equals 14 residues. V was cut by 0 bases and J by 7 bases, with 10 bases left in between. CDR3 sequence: CASSLSPPTNEQFF. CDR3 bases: TGTGCCAGCAGTTTATCGCCCCCCACTAATGAGCAGTTCTTC.

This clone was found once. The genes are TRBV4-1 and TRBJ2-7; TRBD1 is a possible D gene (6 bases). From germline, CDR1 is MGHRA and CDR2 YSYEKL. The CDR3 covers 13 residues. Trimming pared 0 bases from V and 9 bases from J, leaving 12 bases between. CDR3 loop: CASSQDGTRAQYF. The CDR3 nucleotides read TGCGCCAGCAGCCAAGACGGGACAAGGGCGCAGTACTTC.

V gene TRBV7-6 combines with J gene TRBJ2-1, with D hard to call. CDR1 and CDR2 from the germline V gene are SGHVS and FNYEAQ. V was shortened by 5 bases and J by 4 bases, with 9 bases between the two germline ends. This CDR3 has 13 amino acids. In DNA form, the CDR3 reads TGTGCCAGCAGCAGAACGACATACAATGAGCAGTTCTTC. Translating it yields CASSRTTYNEQFF.

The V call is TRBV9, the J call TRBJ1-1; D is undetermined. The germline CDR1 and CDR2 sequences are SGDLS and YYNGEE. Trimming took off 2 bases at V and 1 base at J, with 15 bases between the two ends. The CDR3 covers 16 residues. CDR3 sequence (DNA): TGTGCCAGCAGCGTGACTTCGAGCGGCGGGAACACTGAAGCTTTCTTT. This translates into CASSVTSSGGNTEAFF.

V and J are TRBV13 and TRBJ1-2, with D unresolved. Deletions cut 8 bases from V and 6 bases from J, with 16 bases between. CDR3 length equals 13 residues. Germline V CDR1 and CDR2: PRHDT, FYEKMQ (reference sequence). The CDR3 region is CASPRPRFDGYTF. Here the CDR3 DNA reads TGTGCCAGCCCTAGGCCGCGTTTCGATGGCTACACCTTC.

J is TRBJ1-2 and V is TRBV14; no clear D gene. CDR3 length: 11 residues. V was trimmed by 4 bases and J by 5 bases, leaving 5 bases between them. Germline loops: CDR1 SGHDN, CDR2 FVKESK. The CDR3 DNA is TGTGCCAGCAGCCCGACTTATGGCTACACCTTC. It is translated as CASSPTYGYTF.

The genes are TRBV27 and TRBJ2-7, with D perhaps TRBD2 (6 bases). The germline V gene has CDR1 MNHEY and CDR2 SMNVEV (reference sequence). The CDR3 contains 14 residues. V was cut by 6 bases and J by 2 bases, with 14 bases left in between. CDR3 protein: CASSNSGRAYEQYF. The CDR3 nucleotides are TGTGCCAGCAGCAACTCCGGGAGAGCCTACGAGCAGTACTTC.

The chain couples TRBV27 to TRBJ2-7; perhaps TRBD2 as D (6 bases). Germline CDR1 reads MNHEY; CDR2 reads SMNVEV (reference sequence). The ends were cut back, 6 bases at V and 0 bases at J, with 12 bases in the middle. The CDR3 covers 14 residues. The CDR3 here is CASRGLEGSYEQYF. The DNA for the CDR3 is TGTGCCAGCAGAGGATTGGAGGGCTCCTACGAGCAGTACTTC.

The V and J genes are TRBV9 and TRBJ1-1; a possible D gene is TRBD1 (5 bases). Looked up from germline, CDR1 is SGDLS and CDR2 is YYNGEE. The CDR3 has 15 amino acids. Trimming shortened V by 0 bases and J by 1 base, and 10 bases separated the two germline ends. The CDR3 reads CASSVGGVPNTEAFF. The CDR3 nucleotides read TGTGCCAGCAGCGTAGGGGGGGTCCCGAACACTGAAGCTTTCTTT.

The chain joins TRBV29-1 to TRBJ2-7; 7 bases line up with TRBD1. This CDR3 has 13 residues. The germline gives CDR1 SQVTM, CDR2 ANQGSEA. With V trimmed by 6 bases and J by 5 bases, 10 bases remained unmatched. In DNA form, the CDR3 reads TGCAGCGTGCGGACAGGCGGTGGGCACGAGCAGTACTTC. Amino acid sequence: CSVRTGGGHEQYF.

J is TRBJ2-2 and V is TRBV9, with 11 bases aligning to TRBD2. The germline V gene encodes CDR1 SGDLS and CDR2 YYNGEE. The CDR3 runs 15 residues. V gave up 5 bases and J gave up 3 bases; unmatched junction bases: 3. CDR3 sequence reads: CASSGTSGHTGELFF. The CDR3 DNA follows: TGTGCCAGCAGTGGGACTAGCGGCCACACCGGGGAGCTGTTTTTT.

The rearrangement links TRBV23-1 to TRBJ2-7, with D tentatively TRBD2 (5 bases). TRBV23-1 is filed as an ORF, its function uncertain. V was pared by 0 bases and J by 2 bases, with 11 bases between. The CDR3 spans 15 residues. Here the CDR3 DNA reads TGCGCCAGCAGTCAATCGGGGAGTCCTACCTACGAGCAGTACTTC. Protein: CASSQSGSPTYEQYF.